A selection of T cell receptor beta chains follows, all from one sample in a study of blood T cell repertoires in COVID-19. Data came from immunoSEQ multiplex PCR; TCRdb stores just in-frame clones and leaves some out. Of about 39,000 clones in the sample, around 96% were seen once. Sequenced material: peripheral blood. The receptors derive from a human donor with active COVID-19. The donor label of this sample is uncertain. Each CDR3 is given with its conserved first and last residue. Fields, in order: J gene, V gene, D gene, clone size, CDR3 protein, CDR3 DNA. The D gene is left open where the match is weak. Clone size is given for some rows only: seen once, a few or many times, or a class if the clone is expanded.

j_call: TRBJ1-5; v_call: TRBV6-5; d_call: NA; clone_size: NA; cdr3_aa: CASSLGGDQPQHF; cdr3_nt: TGTGCCAGCAGTCTTGGGGGGGATCAGCCCCAGCATTTT
j_call: TRBJ2-2; v_call: TRBV6-2/TRBV6-3; d_call: NA; clone_size: NA; cdr3_aa: CASSRVTGELFF; cdr3_nt: TGTGCCAGCAGTCGGGTGACCGGGGAGCTGTTTTTT
j_call: TRBJ2-1; v_call: TRBV2; d_call: NA; clone_size: NA; cdr3_aa: CASSRSSVTYNEQFF; cdr3_nt: TGTGCCAGCAGCCGATCTAGCGTAACCTACAATGAGCAGTTCTTC
j_call: TRBJ2-7; v_call: TRBV5-1; d_call: NA; clone_size: NA; cdr3_aa: CASSSQKEQYF; cdr3_nt: TGCGCCAGCAGCTCGCAGAAGGAGCAGTACTTC
j_call: TRBJ2-5; v_call: TRBV7-8; d_call: TRBD2; clone_size: NA; cdr3_aa: CASSLPLAGGAQETQYF; cdr3_nt: TGTGCCAGCAGCTTGCCGCTAGCGGGAGGGGCCCAAGAGACCCAGTACTTC
j_call: TRBJ2-7; v_call: TRBV11-2; d_call: TRBD1; clone_size: NA; cdr3_aa: CASSLIRGPYEQYF; cdr3_nt: TGTGCCAGCAGCTTAATCAGGGGGCCCTACGAGCAGTACTTC
j_call: TRBJ2-2; v_call: TRBV5-1; d_call: NA; clone_size: few; cdr3_aa: CASSPGWAGELFF; cdr3_nt: TGCGCCAGCAGCCCCGGGTGGGCCGGGGAGCTGTTTTTT
j_call: TRBJ2-7; v_call: TRBV7-6; d_call: NA; clone_size: NA; cdr3_aa: CASSQTSPLGGEQYF; cdr3_nt: TGTGCCAGCAGCCAGACTTCTCCCTTGGGGGGAGAGCAGTACTTC
j_call: TRBJ2-7; v_call: TRBV5-8; d_call: NA; clone_size: NA; cdr3_aa: CASSFTGKSPNHYEQYF; cdr3_nt: TGTGCCAGCAGCTTCACGGGGAAGTCCCCAAATCACTACGAGCAGTACTTC
j_call: TRBJ2-3; v_call: TRBV24-1; d_call: NA; clone_size: NA; cdr3_aa: CATSDLRREDGGRDTQYF; cdr3_nt: TGTGCCACCAGTGATCTCCGGAGGGAAGACGGGGGACGAGATACGCAGTATTTT
j_call: TRBJ2-7; v_call: TRBV5-1; d_call: TRBD2; clone_size: once; cdr3_aa: CASSSSGLGVSYEQYF; cdr3_nt: TGCGCCAGCAGCTCATCGGGACTAGGGGTCTCCTACGAGCAGTACTTC